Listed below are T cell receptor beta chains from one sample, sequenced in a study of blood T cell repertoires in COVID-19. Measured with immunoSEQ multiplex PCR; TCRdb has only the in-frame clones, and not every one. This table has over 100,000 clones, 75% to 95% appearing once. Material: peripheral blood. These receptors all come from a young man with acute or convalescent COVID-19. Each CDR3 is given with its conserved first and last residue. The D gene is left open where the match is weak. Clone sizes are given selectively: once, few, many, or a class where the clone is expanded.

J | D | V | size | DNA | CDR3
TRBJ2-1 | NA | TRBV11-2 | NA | TGTGCCAGCGGGTCTAGAAACTACAATGAGCAGTTCTTC | CASGSRNYNEQFF
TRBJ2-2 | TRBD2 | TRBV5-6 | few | TGTGCCAGCAGCGAACTAGCGCCTGGCACCGGGGAGCTGTTTTTT | CASSELAPGTGELFF
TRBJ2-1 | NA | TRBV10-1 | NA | TGCGCCAGCAGTAGGGGGGGCTCCTCCTACAATGAGCAGTTCTTC | CASSRGGSSYNEQFF
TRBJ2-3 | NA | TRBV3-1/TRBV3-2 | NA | TGTGCCAGCAGCCAAGTTTGGGGGGGGGCCCGGGAAGTAGATACGCAGTATTTT | CASSQVWGGAREVDTQYF
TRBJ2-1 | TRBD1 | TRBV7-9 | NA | TGTGCCAGCAGCTTAGTTTTAGGGACAGGGTCTACCAATGAGCAGTTCTTC | CASSLVLGTGSTNEQFF
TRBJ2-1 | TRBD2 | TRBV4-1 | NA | TGCGCCAGCACGCGGGAACGGGGGACTAGCGAGCCTGTAGACAATGAGCAGTTCTTC | CASTRERGTSEPVDNEQFF
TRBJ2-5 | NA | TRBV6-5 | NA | TGTGCCAGCACCCCTTACAGGGAGACCCAGTACTTC | CASTPYRETQYF
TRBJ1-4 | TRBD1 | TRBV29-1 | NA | TGCAGCGTTCGGGACAGGGGTAATGAAAAACTGTTTTTT | CSVRDRGNEKLFF
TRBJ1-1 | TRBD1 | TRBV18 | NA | TGTGCCAGCTCACCGTTCGCCGGGACAGGAAACACTGAAGCTTTCTTT | CASSPFAGTGNTEAFF
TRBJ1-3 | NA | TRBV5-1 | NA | TGCGCCAGCAGCTTAGGGGATTCTGGAAACACCATATATTTT | CASSLGDSGNTIYF
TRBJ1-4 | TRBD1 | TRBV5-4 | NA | TGTGCCAGCAGCTTGACAGGGGATGGGGCAACTAATGAAAAACTGTTTTTT | CASSLTGDGATNEKLFF
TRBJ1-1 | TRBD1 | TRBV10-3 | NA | TGTGCCATCAGTGGAACCCTAGACAGGGGGCCCGAGGGCACTGAAGCTTTCTTT | CAISGTLDRGPEGTEAFF
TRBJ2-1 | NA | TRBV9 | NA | TGTGCCAGCAGCCCCCGGCGAGGGGGTTACAATGAGCAGTTCTTC | CASSPRRGGYNEQFF
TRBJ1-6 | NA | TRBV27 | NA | TGTGCCAGCAGTTTATCGGTGGTGATTGAGGGTTCACCCCTCCACTTT | CASSLSVVIEGSPLHF
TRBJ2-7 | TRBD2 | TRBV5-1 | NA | TGCGCCACTTCACCAGAAGCGGGAGTCTACGAGCAGTACTTC | CATSPEAGVYEQYF
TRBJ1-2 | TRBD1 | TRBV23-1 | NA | TGCGCCAGCAGTCCGACGGACAGGGACAGAGTTGGCTACACCTTC | CASSPTDRDRVGYTF
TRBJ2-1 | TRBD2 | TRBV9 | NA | TGTGCCAGCAGCGTATCCCACCCAGGCGGGGGGGCAGGTGAGCAGTTCTTC | CASSVSHPGGGAGEQFF
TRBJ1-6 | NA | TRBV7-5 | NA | TGTGTCAGAAGACTAAATTCACCCCTCCACTTT | CVRRLNSPLHF
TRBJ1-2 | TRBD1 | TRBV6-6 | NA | TGTGCCAGCAGACACGAGACAGGGGATGGCTACACCTTC | CASRHETGDGYTF
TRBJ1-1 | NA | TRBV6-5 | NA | TGTGCCAGCAGTCCAAGCACGAACACTGAAGCTTTCTTT | CASSPSTNTEAFF
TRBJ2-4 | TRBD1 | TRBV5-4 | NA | TGTGCCAGCAGCCCCGGGACAGACAAAAACATTCAGTACTTC | CASSPGTDKNIQYF
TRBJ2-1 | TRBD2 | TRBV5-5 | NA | TGTGCCAGCAGCGCGCGGGAGCGCTCCTACAATGAGCAGTTCTTC | CASSARERSYNEQFF
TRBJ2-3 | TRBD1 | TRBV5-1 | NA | TGCGCCAGCAGCTCCCGGACAGGGGGAGGCACAGATACGCAGTATTTT | CASSSRTGGGTDTQYF
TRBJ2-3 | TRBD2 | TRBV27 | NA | TGTGCCAGCAGTTCTCGACTAGCGGGAGTGGCAGATACGCAGTATTTT | CASSSRLAGVADTQYF
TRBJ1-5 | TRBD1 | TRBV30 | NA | TGTGCCTGGAGTGAGGACAGGGAATGGGATCAGCCCCAGCATTTT | CAWSEDREWDQPQHF
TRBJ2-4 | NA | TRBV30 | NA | TGTGCCTGGAGTGTTAGCAGGGGACGGAACATTCAGTACTTC | CAWSVSRGRNIQYF
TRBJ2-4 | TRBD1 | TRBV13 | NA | TGTGCCAGCAGCTTAATGGGCAGGGGGTCCAAAAACATTCAGTACTTC | CASSLMGRGSKNIQYF
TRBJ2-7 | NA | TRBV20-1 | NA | TGCAGTGCTACCGGTTCCTACGAGCAGTACTTC | CSATGSYEQYF
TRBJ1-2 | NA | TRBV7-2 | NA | TGTGCCAGCAGCTTAGTTTCGTTGACTGATGGCTACACCTTC | CASSLVSLTDGYTF